Described below is a single TCR beta chain sequence and its context. This specimen belongs to a study of blood T cell repertoires in COVID-19. Method: immunoSEQ multiplex PCR; TCRdb's copy keeps in-frame clones and lacks some. The sample holds roughly 150,000 clones, approximately 86% seen once. CDR1 and CDR2 from the germline V gene are GTSNPN and SVGIG (reference sequence). V lost 1 base to trimming and J lost 3 bases; unmatched junction nucleotides: 3. The CDR3 sequence is 14 residues long. This receptor was taken from a woman older than 75 with COVID-19, enrolled during active disease. The chain joins TRBV30 to TRBJ1-5; 7 bases line up with TRBD1. The sequenced sample was peripheral blood. CDR3 loop: CAWSEGAANQPQHF. CDR3 DNA: TGTGCCTGGAGTGAGGGGGCCGCCAATCAGCCCCAGCATTTT.